These T cell receptor beta chains were read from a single sample in a study of T cell responses to AZD1222 COVID-19 vaccine. Repertoires were generated with immunoSEQ multiplex PCR, while TCRdb's copy carries only in-frame clones and drops some. The sample holds 25,000 or so clones, 92% seen once. Sequenced here: peripheral blood, sampled 28 days after the second AZD1222 dose. The receptors were sampled from an adult who received the AZD1222 COVID-19 vaccine. Each CDR3 is given with its conserved first and last residue. A D gene is named only where the DNA matches it firmly. Not all rows give a size; the values are once, few, many and, for expanded clones, a class.

NA	TRBJ1-5	NA	TRBV7-9	CASSFSGDQPQHF	TGTGCCAGCAGCTTCTCGGGGGACCAGCCCCAGCATTTT
NA	TRBJ2-3	TRBD2	TRBV19	CASGPRLANTDTQYF	TGTGCCAGTGGCCCCCGACTAGCTAACACAGATACGCAGTATTTT
NA	TRBJ1-1	NA	TRBV5-1	CASRLQQDPDEAFF	TGCGCCAGCAGGCTTCAACAGGATCCCGATGAAGCTTTCTTT
once	TRBJ2-7	TRBD1	TRBV11-2	CASSSRGHYEQYF	TGTGCCAGCAGCTCGAGGGGGCACTACGAGCAGTACTTC
NA	TRBJ2-1	TRBD2	TRBV28	CASSPGTSGDVIPYNEQFF	TGTGCCAGCAGCCCCGGGACTAGCGGGGACGTAATTCCCTACAATGAGCAGTTCTTC
NA	TRBJ2-2	NA	TRBV6-5	CASKLSGDGELFF	TGTGCCAGCAAGTTGTCGGGGGACGGGGAGCTGTTTTTT
NA	TRBJ1-1	NA	TRBV28	CASSLRPPRTEAFF	TGTGCCAGCAGTCTGCGACCGCCAAGGACTGAAGCTTTCTTT
few	TRBJ2-7	NA	TRBV4-3	CASSPGRGPYEQYF	TGCGCCAGCAGCCCCGGGAGGGGGCCTTACGAGCAGTACTTC
NA	TRBJ2-5	NA	TRBV3-1/TRBV3-2	CASSASQGLQETQYF	TGTGCCAGCAGCGCGTCTCAGGGGCTCCAAGAGACCCAGTACTTC
NA	TRBJ2-3	TRBD2	TRBV27	CASSSPSGTSTDTQYF	TGTGCCAGCAGTTCCCCTAGCGGGACTAGCACAGATACGCAGTATTTT